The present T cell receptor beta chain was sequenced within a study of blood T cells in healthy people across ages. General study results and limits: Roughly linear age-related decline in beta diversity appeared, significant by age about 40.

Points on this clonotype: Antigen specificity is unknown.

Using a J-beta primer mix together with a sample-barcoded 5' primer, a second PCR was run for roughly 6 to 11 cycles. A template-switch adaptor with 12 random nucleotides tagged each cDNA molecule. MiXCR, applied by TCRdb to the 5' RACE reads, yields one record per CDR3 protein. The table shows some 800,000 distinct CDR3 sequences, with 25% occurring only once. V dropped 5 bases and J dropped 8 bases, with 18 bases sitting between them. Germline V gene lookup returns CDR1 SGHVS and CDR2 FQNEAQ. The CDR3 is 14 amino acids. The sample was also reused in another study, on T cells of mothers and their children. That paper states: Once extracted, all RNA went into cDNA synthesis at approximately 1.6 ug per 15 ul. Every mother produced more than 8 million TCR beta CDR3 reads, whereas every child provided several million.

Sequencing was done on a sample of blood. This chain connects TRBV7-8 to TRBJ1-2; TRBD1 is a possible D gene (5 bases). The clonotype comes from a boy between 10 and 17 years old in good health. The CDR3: CASSMGDGLRGYTF. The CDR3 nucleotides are TGTGCCAGCAGCATGGGGGACGGACTGAGAGGCTACACCTTC.